These 24 T cell receptor beta chains were sequenced from one sample in a study of T cell clonality in common variable immunodeficiency. Sequenced by immunoSEQ multiplex PCR; TCRdb stores in-frame clones only, minus some. The data show about 66,000 clones, with none appearing a single time. Sequenced input: peripheral blood mononuclear cells. These receptors were obtained from a person aged 18-69 years in good health.

This clone was seen a handful of times. The read ends 3 residues shy of where the CDR3 ends; the end is completed using the germline J gene. This chain joins TRBV19 and TRBJ2-2; TRBD1 is a possible D gene (9 bases). Germline V gives CDR1 LNHDA, CDR2 SQIVND (reference sequence). With 5 bases removed from V and 5 bases from J, the gap between germline ends came to 18 bases. The CDR3 is 16 amino acids. CDR3 bases read: TGTGCCAGTAGTCCGGGGGGGACAGGGTTTACCGGGGAG. Translated: CASSPGGTGFTGE. The whole CDR3 is CASSPGGTGFTGELFF.

Many counts were recorded for this clone. With the read ending 3 residues before the CDR3 end, the germline J gene is used to fill in that end. The chain uses TRBV7-8 and TRBJ1-3, with unresolved D. The germline gives CDR1 SGHVS, CDR2 FQNEAQ. V was pared by 5 bases and J by 4 bases, with 15 bases between. This CDR3 is built from 15 residues. The CDR3 loop is CASSPARLRGNTIYF. CDR3 DNA, as far as it was read: TGTGCCAGCAGCCCCGCGCGGCTTAGGGGAAACACC.

This clone was seen ten or more times. The read is 3 residues too short to cover the CDR3 end, so that end is filled in from the germline J gene. This sequence joins TRBV20-1 and TRBJ2-7; D may match TRBD1 or TRBD2 (5 bases each). V lost 2 bases, J lost 3 bases, and 17 bases lay in between. This CDR3 is 15 amino acids long. CDR1 and CDR2 from the germline V gene are DFQATT and SNEGSKA (reference sequence). CDR3 DNA, as far as it was read: TGCAGTGCTAGACCTCAGGGAGTAATGGGCTACGAG. Its protein is CSARPQGVMGYE. The CDR3, in full, reads CSARPQGVMGYEQYF.

This clone has a count of ten or more. The read comes to an end 3 residues before the CDR3 does, leaving the germline J gene to fill in the end. V and J are TRBV19 and TRBJ1-1, with TRBD1 matching 8 bases. The CDR3 is 15 residues long. The trim removed 7 bases at V and 6 bases at J, leaving 13 bases unmatched. CDR1 is LNHDA, CDR2 SQIVND, per germline (reference sequence). The sequenced CDR3 bases are TGTGCCAGTACCGAAAAATCCGGGACAGGAGCTGAA. Protein: CASTEKSGTGAE. The full CDR3 sequence reads CASTEKSGTGAEAFF.

This clone was counted at least ten times. The read ends 3 residues shy of where the CDR3 ends; the end is completed using the germline J gene. V usage is TRBV5-6 and J usage is TRBJ1-1; tentatively, D is TRBD1 (5 bases). Germline V CDR1 and CDR2: SGHDT, YYEEEE. This CDR3 is 15 amino acids long. Trimming pared 4 bases from V and 1 base from J, leaving 14 bases between. The CDR3 sequence: CASSDPWGGNTEAFF. The sequenced CDR3 bases are TGTGCCAGCAGCGACCCGTGGGGGGGGAACACTGAA.

Many counts were recorded for this clone. The read stops 3 residues short of the end of the CDR3; the missing end is completed from the germline J gene. The rearrangement joins TRBV2 to TRBJ1-6, with 7 positions matching TRBD1. In germline, CDR1 is SNHLY, CDR2 FYNNEI. With V trimmed by 5 bases and J by 10 bases, 11 bases remained unmatched. This CDR3 is built from 15 residues. The CDR3 sequence is CASSSTGTVDSPLHF. CDR3 DNA, as far as it was read: TGTGCCAGCAGTTCTACCGGGACAGTTGACTCACCC.

This clone showed up many times. The read ends 3 residues before the CDR3 terminus; that terminus is restored from the germline J gene. The chain joins TRBV19 to TRBJ1-3, with TRBD1 matching over 8 bases. Trimming cost V 5 bases and J 4 bases; bases outside gene matches: 4. The CDR3 extends over 14 amino acids. Per the germline V gene, CDR1 is LNHDA and CDR2 is SQIVND (reference sequence). CDR3 DNA (partial): TGTGCCAGTAGTGAAGACAGGGGCGGAAACACC. This gives the protein CASSEDRGGNT. The whole CDR3 is CASSEDRGGNTIYF.

This clone came up many times. The read ends 3 residues shy of where the CDR3 ends; the end is completed using the germline J gene. This chain connects TRBV5-4 to TRBJ2-1; 7 bases fit TRBD1. Germline V gives CDR1 SGHNT, CDR2 YYREEE (reference sequence). The CDR3 totals 14 residues. The V and J ends lost 4 bases and 4 bases, in that order; junction bases with no gene match: 5. The CDR3 here is CASSIRDRYNEQFF. Incomplete CDR3 DNA: TGTGCCAGCAGCATCCGGGACAGATACAATGAG.

This clone was counted many times. The sequence runs out 3 residues before the end of the CDR3; the remainder is reconstructed from the germline J gene. The J gene is TRBJ1-3, the V gene TRBV19; D not resolved. The length of the CDR3 is 16 residues. Germline values: CDR1 LNHDA, CDR2 SQIVND (reference sequence). Trimming removed 3 bases at V and 0 bases at J, with 12 bases between. CDR3 protein: CASSMYSLPSGNTIYF. CDR3 DNA (partial): TGTGCCAGTAGTATGTACAGCTTGCCCTCTGGAAACACC.

This clone has ten or more counts. The sequence runs out 3 residues before the end of the CDR3; the remainder is reconstructed from the germline J gene. This rearrangement joins TRBV19 to TRBJ1-1; D might be TRBD1 (5 bases). This CDR3 contains 15 residues. Per germline, CDR1 LNHDA and CDR2 SQIVND (reference sequence). V lost 4 bases and J lost 3, with 15 bases in between. This chain's CDR3 is CASSTGSAGDTEAFF. The sequenced part of the CDR3 DNA is TGTGCCAGTAGTACGGGCAGCGCGGGGGACACTGAA.

This clone has a count of ten or more. The DNA ends 3 residues before the CDR3 does, and the rest of the CDR3 is filled in from the germline J gene. The chain employs TRBV7-3 and TRBJ2-1, with D possibly matching TRBD2 (6 bases). Germline lookup yields CDR1 SGHTA and CDR2 FQGTGA. This CDR3 comprises 16 residues. V lost 5 bases and J 2 bases, leaving 16 bases between the germline ends. The part of the CDR3 DNA that was read is TGTGCCAGCAGCCCCCAGGTGGGGACTCCCTACAATGAG. It codes for CASSPQVGTPYNE. The complete CDR3 protein is CASSPQVGTPYNEQFF.

This clone was detected many times. The read gets to within 3 residues of the CDR3 end, and the germline J gene fills in the rest. The chain joins TRBV4-1 to TRBJ2-2; the D is unclear. Germline CDR1 is MGHRA and CDR2 is YSYEKL. The CDR3 spans 12 residues. Trimming stripped 7 bases from V and 7 bases from J, with 10 bases between. The part of the CDR3 DNA that was read is TGCGCCAGCACCGCGTTTGACGGGGAG. Amino acids: CASTAFDGE. From start to end, the CDR3 is CASTAFDGELFF.

This clone showed up many times. The CDR3 end lies 3 residues beyond the end of the read and is filled in from the germline J gene. The chain uses TRBV18 and TRBJ1-1; 7 bases agree with TRBD1. Germline CDR1 reads KGHSH; CDR2 reads LQKENI. This CDR3 contains 13 residues. Trimming took 2 bases from V and 5 from J; bases not matched to a gene: 2. The CDR3 loop is CASSPVQGTEAFF. The sequenced CDR3 bases are TGTGCCAGCTCACCAGTACAGGGGACTGAA. Together with reference TRBV18 and TRBJ1-1, the CDR3 gives the full variable domain: NAGVMQNPRHLVRRRGQEARLRCSPMKGHSHVYWYRQLPEEGLKFMVYLQKENIIDESGMPKERFSAEFPKEGPSILRIQQVVRGDSAAYFCASSPVQGTEAFFGQGTRLTVV.

This clone occurred many times. The read stops 3 residues short of the end of the CDR3; the missing end is completed from the germline J gene. The gene calls are TRBV30 and TRBJ2-2; maybe TRBD1 (6 bases). Trimming removed 1 base at V and 0 bases at J, with 12 bases between. The CDR3 sequence is 16 residues long. CDR1 GTSNPN and CDR2 SVGIG come from the germline V gene (reference sequence). CDR3 sequence: CAWSGMTGSNTGELFF. The DNA read from the CDR3 is TGTGCCTGGAGTGGGATGACAGGTTCGAACACCGGGGAG.

This clone was seen many times. The CDR3 goes on 3 residues after the read ends, and that part is filled in from the germline J gene. The V call is TRBV12-3 or TRBV12-4, the J call TRBJ1-1, with 8 bases fitting TRBD1. This CDR3 comprises 15 residues. V lost 8 bases to trimming and J lost 6 bases; unmatched junction nucleotides: 14. Incomplete CDR3 DNA: TGTGCCAGCTGTACAACAGGGGGATGGTGGGCTGAA. Translation: CASCTTGGWWAE. The whole CDR3 protein reads CASCTTGGWWAEAFF.

At least ten counts were recorded for this clone. The read comes to an end 3 residues before the CDR3 does, leaving the germline J gene to fill in the end. The chain joins TRBV19 to TRBJ1-5; D uncertain. CDR3 size: 15 residues. V was pared by 5 bases and J by 4 bases, with 15 bases between. Germline assignment: CDR1 LNHDA and CDR2 SQIVND (reference sequence). CDR3: CASSLTGIRNQPQHF. Partial CDR3 DNA: TGTGCCAGTAGTTTGACGGGTATCAGAAATCAGCCC.

This clone was picked up many times. The CDR3 here is CASSWTGGPADTQYF. Partial CDR3 DNA: TGTGCCAGCAGCTGGACGGGGGGGCCTGCAGATACG. The genes are TRBV2 and TRBJ2-3; TRBD2 matches at 8 bases. The CDR3 is cut off 3 residues early in the read; its end comes from the germline J gene. The CDR3 is 15 amino acids. CDR1 is SNHLY and CDR2 is FYNNEI in the germline V gene. The V segment lost 6 bases and the J segment 4 bases; nucleotides outside the gene matches: 9.

This clone was seen repeatedly, ten times or more. The read ends 3 residues before the CDR3 terminus; that terminus is restored from the germline J gene. The gene calls are TRBV30 and TRBJ1-1; TRBD1 matches at 8 bases. Germline CDR1 GTSNPN, CDR2 SVGIG (reference sequence). With 5 bases clipped from V and 5 bases from J, the junction kept 10 bases outside the gene matches. CDR3 length: 14 residues. The part of the CDR3 DNA that was read is TGTGCCTGGTCCTATACAGGGGGGGGTACTGAA. Residues: CAWSYTGGGTE. The entire CDR3 protein reads CAWSYTGGGTEAFF.

This clone has at least ten counts. The read stops 3 residues short of the end of the CDR3; the missing end is completed from the germline J gene. The chain is built from TRBV7-9 and TRBJ1-1; 7 bases are a match to TRBD1. Germline V gene data show CDR1 as SEHNR and CDR2 as FQNEAQ (reference sequence). The CDR3 consists of 14 residues. The sequenced part of the CDR3 DNA is TGTGCCAGCAGTTTCACAGGGGATCTCACAGAA. Translated: CASSFTGDLTE. The whole CDR3 is CASSFTGDLTEAFF.

Ten or more counts support this clone. Partial CDR3 DNA: TGTGCCACCAGCAGAGAACCTAGCGGGAGATACGAG. It is translated as CATSREPSGRYE. From start to end, the CDR3 is CATSREPSGRYEQYF. The rearrangement links TRBV15 to TRBJ2-7; 10 bases are shared with TRBD2. The CDR3 end is not reached by the read, which stops 3 residues before it; the germline J gene fills it in. Germline V lookup: CDR1 LNHNV, CDR2 YYDKDF (reference sequence). This CDR3 has 15 amino acids. The V and J ends lost 0 bases and 4 bases, in that order; junction bases with no gene match: 3.

This clone was detected many times. The CDR3 is cut off 3 residues early in the read; its end comes from the germline J gene. V is TRBV24-1 and J is TRBJ2-4, with 10 nucleotides matching TRBD2. The V gene's germline CDR1 is KGHDR and CDR2 SFDVKD. This CDR3 region has 15 residues. Trimming cost V 5 bases and J 2 bases; bases outside gene matches: 2. The DNA read from the CDR3 is TGTGCCACCAGTGCAGCGGGGGGGCCCAAAAACATT. It specifies CATSAAGGPKNI. The full-length CDR3 reads as CATSAAGGPKNIQYF.

This clone appeared many times. Sequencing ends 3 residues short of the CDR3 end; the germline J gene provides the rest. The chain has TRBV5-1 and TRBJ1-2; D is ambiguous. CDR1 is SGHRS, CDR2 YFSETQ, per germline. The V end was cut by 3 bases, the J end by 4 bases, with 13 bases between. The CDR3 consists of 14 residues. CDR3 region: CASSSTPAGYGYTF. The DNA read from the CDR3 is TGCGCCAGCAGCTCGACACCGGCGGGCTATGGC.

This clone was picked up many times. The read halts 3 residues ahead of the CDR3 end, with the missing end drawn from the germline J gene. This chain uses TRBV5-6 with TRBJ2-3; no firm D call. This CDR3 has 15 amino acids. V was trimmed by 2 bases and J by 0 bases, leaving 10 bases between them. The V gene's germline CDR1 is SGHDT and CDR2 YYEEEE. The covered CDR3 bases are TGTGCCAGCAGCTTCCGACAAGCCAGCACAGATACG. Translation gives CASSFRQASTDT. The whole CDR3 sequence is CASSFRQASTDTQYF.

This clone has at least ten counts. The CDR3 goes on 3 residues after the read ends, and that part is filled in from the germline J gene. The chain is built from TRBV19 and TRBJ2-1; 7 bases map to TRBD1. Germline CDR1 and CDR2: LNHDA and SQIVND (reference sequence). The CDR3 length is 14 residues. The trim removed 3 bases at V and 9 bases at J, leaving 8 bases unmatched. The DNA read from the CDR3 is TGTGCCAGTAGTATCGGCAGGGGGTTAGGTGAG. Its protein is CASSIGRGLGE. The full CDR3 reads CASSIGRGLGEQFF.